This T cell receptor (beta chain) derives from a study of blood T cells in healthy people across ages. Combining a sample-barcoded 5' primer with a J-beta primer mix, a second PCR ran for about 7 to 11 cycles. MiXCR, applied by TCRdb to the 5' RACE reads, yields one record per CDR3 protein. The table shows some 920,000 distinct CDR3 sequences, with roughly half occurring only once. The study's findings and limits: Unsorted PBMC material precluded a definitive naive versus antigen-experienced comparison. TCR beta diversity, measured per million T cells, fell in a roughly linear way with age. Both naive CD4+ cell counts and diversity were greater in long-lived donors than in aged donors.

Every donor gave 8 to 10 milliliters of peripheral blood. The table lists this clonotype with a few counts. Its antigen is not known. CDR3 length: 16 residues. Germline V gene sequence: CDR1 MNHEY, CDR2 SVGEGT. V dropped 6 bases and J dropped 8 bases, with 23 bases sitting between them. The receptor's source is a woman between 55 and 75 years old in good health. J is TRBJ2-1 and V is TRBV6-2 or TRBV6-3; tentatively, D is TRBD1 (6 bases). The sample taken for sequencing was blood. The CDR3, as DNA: TGTGCCAGCAGCCCATTATGGGTAGGGGGTAGCGATGAGCAGTTCTTC. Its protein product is CASSPLWVGGSDEQFF.